Presented here are 18 T cell receptor beta chains from one specimen sequenced in a study of control samples from healthy donors and cancer patients. TCRdb's table, derived via immunoSEQ multiplex PCR, lists solely in-frame clones and lacks some. This repertoire shows 100,000 to 150,000 clones, around 96% found once; its top ten account for approximately 4%. Sequencing input: blood. Source of these receptors: a man aged 25-40 years in good health.

In its sample, this clone was seen once. The chain employs TRBV18 and TRBJ2-4; 10 bases map to TRBD2. V lost 3 bases, J lost 8 bases, and 7 bases stayed unmatched. Germline assignment: CDR1 KGHSH and CDR2 LQKENI. This CDR3 comprises 15 residues. This CDR3 is CASSPPAGGRDIQYF. The CDR3 nucleotides read TGTGCCAGCTCACCTCCAGCGGGGGGGCGGGACATTCAGTACTTC. Full variable domain (rest looked up from reference TRBV18 and TRBJ2-4): NAGVMQNPRHLVRRRGQEARLRCSPMKGHSHVYWYRQLPEEGLKFMVYLQKENIIDESGMPKERFSAEFPKEGPSILRIQQVVRGDSAAYFCASSPPAGGRDIQYFGAGTRLSVL.

The chain joins TRBV19 to TRBJ1-2; D is unresolved. V lost 6 bases to trimming and J lost 4 bases, with 24 bases between them. The CDR3 sequence is 17 residues long. The germline CDR1 and CDR2 sequences are LNHDA and SQIVND (reference sequence). CDR3 sequence: CASSPSDGFSLPYGYTF. CDR3 nucleotides: TGTGCCAGTAGCCCCTCGGACGGATTCTCATTACCCTATGGCTACACCTTC.

CDR3 nucleotide sequence: TGTGCCAGCAGCCACGCGGGGAGGTTCTATGGCTACACCTTC. Translated: CASSHAGRFYGYTF. The chain employs TRBV3-1 (or the pseudogene TRBV3-2) and TRBJ1-2; D unclear. The V and J ends lost 3 bases and 4 bases respectively, with 12 bases between them. Germline V gene lookup returns CDR1 LGHDT and CDR2 YNNKEL (reference sequence). The CDR3 has 14 amino acids.

The count of this clone is one. V gene TRBV4-1 combines with J gene TRBJ1-5; D ambiguous. CDR3 size: 15 residues. Deletions cut 2 bases from V and 7 bases from J, with 15 bases between. Per the germline V gene, CDR1 is MGHRA and CDR2 is YSYEKL. DNA of the CDR3: TGCGCCAGCAGCCAACTCTCCGGTGTTCAGCAGCCCCAGCATTTT. Amino acid sequence: CASSQLSGVQQPQHF.

On this clone: The sample has other DNA sequences that encode this CDR3 too. V is TRBV27 and J is TRBJ2-3; D unclear. Germline V gives CDR1 MNHEY, CDR2 SMNVEV (reference sequence). The CDR3 extends over 14 amino acids. Trimming removed 0 bases from V and 0 bases from J, with 4 bases in between. For the CDR3, the DNA is TGTGCCAGCAGTTTATCAGGAAGCACAGATACGCAGTATTTT. Amino acids: CASSLSGSTDTQYF.

This clone has only one observation. The V and J genes are TRBV6-2 or TRBV6-3 and TRBJ2-5; D tentatively fits TRBD1 or TRBD2 (5 bases each). Trimming removed 6 bases from V and 5 bases from J, with 13 bases in between. There are 13 residues in the CDR3. Germline CDR1 MNHEY, CDR2 SVGEGT. The CDR3, as DNA: TGTGCCAGCAGCCTGGGACGGTGGGAGACCCAGTACTTC. Residues: CASSLGRWETQYF.

This clone was detected once. The chain couples TRBV19 to TRBJ2-7, with D tentatively TRBD2 (5 bases). The CDR3 consists of 13 residues. Trimming removed 3 bases at V and 4 bases at J, with 10 bases between. CDR1 and CDR2 (germline): LNHDA, SQIVND (reference sequence). CDR3 protein: CASSIGSKYEQYF. For the CDR3, the DNA is TGTGCCAGTAGTATTGGGAGTAAGTACGAGCAGTACTTC.

The gene calls are TRBV30 and TRBJ1-6; 9 bases are shared with TRBD1. Germline V gene sequence: CDR1 GTSNPN, CDR2 SVGIG (reference sequence). J was trimmed by 1 base and V by 6 bases; bases with no gene match: 19. The CDR3 is made up of 20 amino acids. The CDR3 bases are TGTGCCTGCACCGCCCGGGGACAGGGAGGTATTGGATCCTATAATTCACCCCTCCACTTT. Amino acid sequence: CACTARGQGGIGSYNSPLHF.

The chain couples TRBV4-1 to TRBJ1-2; D not resolved. This CDR3 has 15 amino acids. Germline assignment: CDR1 MGHRA and CDR2 YSYEKL. V was cut by 1 base and J by 5 bases, with 14 bases left in between. CDR3 region: CASSQVGGRGYGYTF. CDR3 DNA sequence: TGCGCCAGCAGCCAAGTCGGCGGGAGAGGGTATGGCTACACCTTC.

The chain employs TRBV11-2 and TRBJ2-2; 12 nucleotides line up with TRBD2. Per germline, CDR1 SGHAT and CDR2 FQNNGV. This CDR3 is built from 19 residues. With V trimmed by 0 bases and J by 2 bases, 7 bases remained unmatched. The CDR3 sequence is CASSLEGTSGGRNTGELFF. The CDR3 DNA is TGTGCCAGCAGCTTAGAAGGAACTAGCGGGGGGCGTAACACCGGGGAGCTGTTTTTT. The whole variable domain, filled in from reference TRBV11-2 and TRBJ2-2, reads EAGVAQSPRYKIIEKRQSVAFWCNPISGHATLYWYQQILGQGPKLLIQFQNNGVVDDSQLPKDRFSAERLKGVDSTLKIQPAKLEDSAVYLCASSLEGTSGGRNTGELFFGEGSRLTVL.

This clone was seen only once. The V call is TRBV5-1, the J call TRBJ1-1, with 8 positions matching TRBD1. Germline V gene lookup returns CDR1 SGHRS and CDR2 YFSETQ. J was trimmed by 1 base and V by 0 bases; bases with no gene match: 5. The CDR3 contains 16 residues. DNA for the CDR3: TGCGCCAGCAGCTTGGAACAGGGGGTATCGAACACTGAAGCTTTCTTT. Its translation is CASSLEQGVSNTEAFF. Full variable domain (rest looked up from reference TRBV5-1 and TRBJ1-1): KAGVTQTPRYLIKTRGQQVTLSCSPISGHRSVSWYQQTPGQGLQFLFEYFSETQRNKGNFPGRFSGRQFSNSRSEMNVSTLELGDSALYLCASSLEQGVSNTEAFFGQGTRLTVV.

The chain combines TRBV6-1 with TRBJ1-4, with D perhaps matching TRBD1 (6 bases). Per the germline V gene, CDR1 is MNHNS and CDR2 is SASEGT. The V end was cut by 3 bases, the J end by 5 bases, with 7 bases between. The CDR3 has 13 residues. CDR3 sequence (DNA): TGTGCCAGCAGTGATCAGGGGAATGAAAAACTGTTTTTT. It translates to CASSDQGNEKLFF.

The chain couples TRBV7-2 to TRBJ1-2; D is perhaps TRBD1 (5 bases). Germline V gene sequence: CDR1 SGHTA, CDR2 FQGNSA. Trimming shortened V by 5 bases and J by 12 bases, and 19 bases separated the two germline ends. CDR3 size: 13 residues. CDR3 coding DNA: TGTGCCAGCAGCCCAAGGCCGACAGACCGTCACACCTTC. Its translation: CASSPRPTDRHTF.

The V and J genes are TRBV28 and TRBJ1-3; no clear D gene. This CDR3 region has 12 residues. Germline values: CDR1 MDHEN, CDR2 SYDVKM. V dropped 3 bases and J dropped 7 bases, with 7 bases sitting between them. The CDR3 region is CASSFEVNTIYF. The CDR3 bases are TGTGCCAGCAGTTTTGAAGTGAACACCATATATTTT. The full variable domain, rest sourced from reference TRBV28 and TRBJ1-3, is DVKVTQSSRYLVKRTGEKVFLECVQDMDHENMFWYRQDPGLGLRLIYFSYDVKMKEKGDIPEGYSVSREKKERFSLILESASTNQTSMYLCASSFEVNTIYFGEGSWLTVV.

V usage is TRBV5-6 and J usage is TRBJ2-3; D not resolved. The V and J ends lost 0 bases and 2 bases respectively, with 16 bases between them. The CDR3 extends over 17 amino acids. CDR1 and CDR2 (germline): SGHDT, YYEEEE. The CDR3 nucleotides are TGTGCCAGCAGCTTGGGGTTGGAAAGGGTTTTCACAGATACGCAGTATTTT. This sequence encodes CASSLGLERVFTDTQYF.

As concerns this clone: Other nucleotide sequences from this sample produce the same CDR3. The CDR3 reads CASSGDGTEAFF. The DNA of the CDR3 is TGTGCCAGCAGCGGGGACGGCACTGAAGCTTTCTTT. The chain joins TRBV7-9 to TRBJ1-1, with a weak D call TRBD1 (5 bases). The CDR3 loop spans 12 amino acids. The ends were cut back, 5 bases at V and 4 bases at J, with 8 bases in the middle. Germline V lookup: CDR1 SEHNR, CDR2 FQNEAQ (reference sequence).

The rearrangement links TRBV15 to TRBJ1-6, with 9 bases fitting TRBD1. V lost 0 bases to trimming and J lost 7 bases; unmatched junction nucleotides: 10. The CDR3 sequence is 18 residues long. The germline V gene encodes CDR1 LNHNV and CDR2 YYDKDF (reference sequence). CDR3 in DNA: TGTGCCACCAGCAGAGATCCTCTCCCCGGGACAGGGAATTCACCCCTCCACTTT. It translates to CATSRDPLPGTGNSPLHF.

The CDR3 loop is CASSPSTEGFGNTIYF. The CDR3 nucleotides read TGTGCCAGCTCACCGTCAACGGAAGGGTTTGGAAACACCATATATTTT. The chain has TRBV18 and TRBJ1-3, with D hard to call. CDR3 size: 16 residues. The germline V gene has CDR1 KGHSH and CDR2 LQKENI. Trimming took 3 bases from V and 3 from J, leaving 15 bases between them.